This T cell receptor beta chain came from a study of blood T cell repertoires in COVID-19. Per germline, CDR1 GTSNPN and CDR2 SVGIG (reference sequence). This CDR3 is 14 amino acids long. V was pared by 0 bases and J by 3 bases, with 12 bases between. This clone is a singleton in its sample. TCRdb keeps only in-frame clones here, not all; method: immunoSEQ multiplex PCR. This table has about 190,000 clones, under 85% appearing once. Sequenced: peripheral blood. The chain combines TRBV30 with TRBJ2-7; no clear D gene. The sequence was collected from a man between 60 and 75 years old with active or convalescent COVID-19. CDR3 nucleotides: TGTGCCTGGAGTGTACGAGCCTCCTACTACGAGCAGTACTTC. This translates into CAWSVRASYYEQYF.